What follows is one TCR beta chain and its context. Its antigen remains unknown. This entry is derived from a study of T-cell memory formation after mild COVID-19. Overall study context: TCR clusters showed largely donor specificity.

General observations from the study: Contracting clones, day 15 to 85, had balanced CD4/CD8, and later expanders favored CD4+. The finding that pre-infection memory included some responding clones suggested that cross-reactive memory joined.

A single record per CDR3 protein comes from TCRdb applying MiXCR to the 5' RACE reads. The sample lists approximately 580,000 distinct CDR3 sequences, around 21% occurring once. The sequence was collected from an adult woman who had mild COVID-19 (a few samples of this study predate the infection). Cell type and time point are not known. What was sequenced was PBMCs or a T cell subset sorted from them (not recorded which).

Here the CDR3 reads CASRSTGVEAFF. Written as DNA, the CDR3 is TGTGCCAGCAGATCCACCGGGGTTGAAGCTTTCTTT. This sequence joins TRBV3-1 and TRBJ1-1; D is unclear. From germline, CDR1 is LGHDT and CDR2 YNNKEL (reference sequence). Trimming stripped 6 bases from V and 7 bases from J, with 12 bases between. The CDR3 totals 12 residues.